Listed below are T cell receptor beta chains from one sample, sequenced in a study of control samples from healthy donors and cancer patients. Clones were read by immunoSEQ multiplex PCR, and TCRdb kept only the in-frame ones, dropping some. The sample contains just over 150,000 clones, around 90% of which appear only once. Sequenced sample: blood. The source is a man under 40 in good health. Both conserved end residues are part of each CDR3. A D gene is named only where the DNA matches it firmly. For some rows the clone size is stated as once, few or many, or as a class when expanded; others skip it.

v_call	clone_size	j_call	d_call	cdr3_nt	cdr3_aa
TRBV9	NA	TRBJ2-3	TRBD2	TGTGCCAGCAGCCCCCAGGCTAGCGGGATAGCTGATACGCAGTATTTT	CASSPQASGIADTQYF
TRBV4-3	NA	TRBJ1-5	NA	TGCGCCAGCAGCCAAGATCGGGCCGTTAATCAGCCCCAGCATTTT	CASSQDRAVNQPQHF
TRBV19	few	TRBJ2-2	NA	TGTGCCAGTAGCCTTAGGGGACAAGGCACCGGGGAGCTGTTTTTT	CASSLRGQGTGELFF
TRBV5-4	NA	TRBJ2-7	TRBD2	TGTGCCAGCAGCCCTGAGACTAGCCGCTCCGAGCAGTACTTC	CASSPETSRSEQYF
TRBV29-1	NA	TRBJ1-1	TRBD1	TGCAGCTCGATGACAGGGGGAATGAACACTGAAGCTTTCTTT	CSSMTGGMNTEAFF
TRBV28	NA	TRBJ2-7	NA	TGTGCCAGCAGTTTATCCCCAGGGACCTCCTACGAGCAGTACTTC	CASSLSPGTSYEQYF
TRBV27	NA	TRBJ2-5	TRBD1	TGTGCCAGCAGTACCCTCCTCACCGGGACAGGGAGGGAGACCCAGTACTTC	CASSTLLTGTGRETQYF
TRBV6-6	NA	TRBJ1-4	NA	TGTGCCAGCAGGGTGGGACTGGAGCAAGCTGGTGAAAAACTGTTTTTT	CASRVGLEQAGEKLFF
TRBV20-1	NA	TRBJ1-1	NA	TGCAGTGCTAGTTATACTGAAGCTTTCTTT	CSASYTEAFF
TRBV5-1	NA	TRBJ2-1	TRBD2	TGCGCCAGCAGCCTGGCCCTGGGACTAGCGCCCAATGAGCAGTTCTTC	CASSLALGLAPNEQFF
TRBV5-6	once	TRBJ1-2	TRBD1	TGTGCCAGCAGTTACCGGGACAGGGTGTTAATCCATCAATTC	CASSYRDRVLIHQF
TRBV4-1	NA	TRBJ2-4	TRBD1	TGCGCCAGCAGCCAAGAGACGACAGGGAGCTGGGACATTCAGTACTTC	CASSQETTGSWDIQYF
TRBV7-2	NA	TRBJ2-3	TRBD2	TGTGCCAGCAGCACCGGACTAGTGCCAGATACGCAGTATTTT	CASSTGLVPDTQYF